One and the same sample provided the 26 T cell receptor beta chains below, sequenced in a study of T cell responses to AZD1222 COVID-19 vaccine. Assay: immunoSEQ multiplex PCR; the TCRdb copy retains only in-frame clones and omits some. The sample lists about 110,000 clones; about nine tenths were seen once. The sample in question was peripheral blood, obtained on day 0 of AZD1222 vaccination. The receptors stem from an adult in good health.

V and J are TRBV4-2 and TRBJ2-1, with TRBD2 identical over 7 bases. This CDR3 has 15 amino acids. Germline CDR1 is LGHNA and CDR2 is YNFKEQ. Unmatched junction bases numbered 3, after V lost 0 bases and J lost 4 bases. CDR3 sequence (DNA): TGTGCCAGCAGCCAAGATTCAGCGGGGTACAATGAGCAGTTCTTC. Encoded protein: CASSQDSAGYNEQFF.

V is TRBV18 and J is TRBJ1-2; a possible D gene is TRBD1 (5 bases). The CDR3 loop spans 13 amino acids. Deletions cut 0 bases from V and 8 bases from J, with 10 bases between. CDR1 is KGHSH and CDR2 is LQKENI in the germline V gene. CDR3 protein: CASSPPSGDGYTF. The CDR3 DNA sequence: TGTGCCAGCTCACCACCGTCTGGGGACGGCTACACCTTC.

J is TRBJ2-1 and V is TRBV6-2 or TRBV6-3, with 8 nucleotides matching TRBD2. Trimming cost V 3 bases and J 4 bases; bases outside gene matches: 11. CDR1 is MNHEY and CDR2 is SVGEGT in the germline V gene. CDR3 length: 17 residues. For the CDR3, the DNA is TGTGCCAGCAGTTATCCTGTTAGCGGGATAAGTTACAATGAGCAGTTCTTC. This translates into CASSYPVSGISYNEQFF.

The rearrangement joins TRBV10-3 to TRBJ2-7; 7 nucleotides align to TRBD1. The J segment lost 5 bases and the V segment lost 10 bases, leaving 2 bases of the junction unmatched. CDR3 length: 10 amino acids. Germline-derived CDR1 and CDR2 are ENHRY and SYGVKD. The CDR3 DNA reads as TGTGCCAAGACAGGGAACGAGCAGTACTTC. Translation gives CAKTGNEQYF.

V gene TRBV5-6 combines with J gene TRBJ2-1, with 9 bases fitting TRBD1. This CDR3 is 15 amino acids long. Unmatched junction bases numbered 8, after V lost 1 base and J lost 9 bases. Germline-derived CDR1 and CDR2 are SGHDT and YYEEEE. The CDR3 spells CASSLTLQGAFEQFF. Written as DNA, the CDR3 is TGTGCCAGCAGCTTGACCCTACAGGGGGCCTTTGAGCAGTTCTTC. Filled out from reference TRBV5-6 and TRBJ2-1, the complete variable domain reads DAGVTQSPTHLIKTRGQQVTLRCSPKSGHDTVSWYQQALGQGPQFIFQYYEEEERQRGNFPDRFSGHQFPNYSSELNVNALLLGDSALYLCASSLTLQGAFEQFFGPGTRLTVL.

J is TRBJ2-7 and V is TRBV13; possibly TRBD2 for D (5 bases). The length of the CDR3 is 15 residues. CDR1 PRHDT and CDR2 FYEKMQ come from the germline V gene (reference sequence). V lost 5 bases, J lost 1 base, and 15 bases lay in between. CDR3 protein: CASSPGQGGSYEQYF. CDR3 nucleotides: TGTGCCAGCAGCCCCGGGCAAGGCGGGTCCTACGAGCAGTACTTC. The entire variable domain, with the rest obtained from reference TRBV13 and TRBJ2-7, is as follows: AAGVIQSPRHLIKEKRETATLKCYPIPRHDTVYWYQQGPGQDPQFLISFYEKMQSDKGSIPDRFSAQQFSDYHSELNMSSLELGDSALYFCASSPGQGGSYEQYFGPGTRLTVT.

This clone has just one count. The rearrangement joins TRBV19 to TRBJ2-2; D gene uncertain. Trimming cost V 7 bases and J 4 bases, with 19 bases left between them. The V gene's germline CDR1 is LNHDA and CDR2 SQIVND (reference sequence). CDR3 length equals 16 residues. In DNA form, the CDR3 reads TGTGCCAGTATTCTGGACGGATTCTCGGCCACCGGGGAGCTGTTTTTT. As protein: CASILDGFSATGELFF.

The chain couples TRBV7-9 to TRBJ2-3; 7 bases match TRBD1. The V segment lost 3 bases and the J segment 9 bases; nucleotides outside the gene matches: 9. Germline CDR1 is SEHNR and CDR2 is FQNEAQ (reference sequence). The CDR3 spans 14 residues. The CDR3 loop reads CASSFFSGTATQYF. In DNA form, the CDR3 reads TGTGCCAGCAGCTTCTTCTCGGGGACAGCCACGCAGTATTTT.

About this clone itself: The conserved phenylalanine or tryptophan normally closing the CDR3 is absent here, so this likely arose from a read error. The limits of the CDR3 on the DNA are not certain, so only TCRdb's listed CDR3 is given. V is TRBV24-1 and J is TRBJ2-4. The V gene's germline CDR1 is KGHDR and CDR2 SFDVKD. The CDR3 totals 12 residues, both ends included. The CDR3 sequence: CATSDCTRDLHP.

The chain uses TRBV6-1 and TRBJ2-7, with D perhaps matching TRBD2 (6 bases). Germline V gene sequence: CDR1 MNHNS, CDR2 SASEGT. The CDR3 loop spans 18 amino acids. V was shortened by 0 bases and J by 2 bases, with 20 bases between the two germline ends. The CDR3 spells CASSEAPPSSAGAYEQYF. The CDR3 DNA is TGTGCCAGCAGTGAAGCGCCCCCCTCTAGCGCCGGGGCCTACGAGCAGTACTTC.

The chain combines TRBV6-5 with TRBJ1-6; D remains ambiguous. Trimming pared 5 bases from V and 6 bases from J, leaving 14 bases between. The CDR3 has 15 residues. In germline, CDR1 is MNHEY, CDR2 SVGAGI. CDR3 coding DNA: TGTGCCAGCAGTCCCTCCCCAGGCGGTAATTCACCCCTCCACTTT. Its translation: CASSPSPGGNSPLHF.

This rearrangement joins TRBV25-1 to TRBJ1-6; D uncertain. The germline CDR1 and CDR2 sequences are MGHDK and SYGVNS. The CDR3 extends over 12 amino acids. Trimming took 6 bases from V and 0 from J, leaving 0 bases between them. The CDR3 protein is CASSSYNSPLHF. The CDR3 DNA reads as TGTGCCAGCAGCTCCTATAATTCACCCCTCCACTTT. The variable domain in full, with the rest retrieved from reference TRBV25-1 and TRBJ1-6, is EADIYQTPRYLVIGTGKKITLECSQTMGHDKMYWYQQDPGMELHLIHYSYGVNSTEKGDLSSESTVSRIRTEHFPLTLESARPSHTSQYLCASSSYNSPLHFGNGTRLTVT.

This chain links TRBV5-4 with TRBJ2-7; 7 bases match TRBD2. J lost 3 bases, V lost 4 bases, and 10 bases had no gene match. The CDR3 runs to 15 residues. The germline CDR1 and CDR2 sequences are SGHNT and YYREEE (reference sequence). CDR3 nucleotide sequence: TGTGCCAGCAGCGGTCGGCGGGAGTCTTACTACGAGCAGTACTTC. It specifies CASSGRRESYYEQYF.

DNA for the CDR3: TGTGCCAGCAGCCTCAGCAGGGGGCTGGATACGCAGTATTTT. Translation gives CASSLSRGLDTQYF. The J gene is TRBJ2-3, the V gene TRBV7-2, with 8 bases matching TRBD1. The V gene's germline CDR1 is SGHTA and CDR2 FQGNSA. There are 14 residues in the CDR3. The V segment lost 5 bases and the J segment 6 bases; nucleotides outside the gene matches: 7.

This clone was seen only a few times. CDR3 sequence: CASSRGLAGAIGKETQYF. The CDR3, as DNA: TGCGCCAGCAGCCGCGGACTAGCGGGAGCAATTGGGAAAGAGACCCAGTACTTC. The chain links TRBV4-1 to TRBJ2-5; 13 positions agree with TRBD2. Germline loops: CDR1 MGHRA, CDR2 YSYEKL. Trimming removed 4 bases from V and 3 bases from J; junction bases left unmatched: 11. The CDR3 is 18 amino acids.

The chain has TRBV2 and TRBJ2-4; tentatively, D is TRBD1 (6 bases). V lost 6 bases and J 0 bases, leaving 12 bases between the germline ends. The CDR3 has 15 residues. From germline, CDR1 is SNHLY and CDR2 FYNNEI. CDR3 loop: CASSETGVAKNIQYF. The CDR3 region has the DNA TGTGCCAGCAGCGAGACAGGAGTAGCCAAAAACATTCAGTACTTC.

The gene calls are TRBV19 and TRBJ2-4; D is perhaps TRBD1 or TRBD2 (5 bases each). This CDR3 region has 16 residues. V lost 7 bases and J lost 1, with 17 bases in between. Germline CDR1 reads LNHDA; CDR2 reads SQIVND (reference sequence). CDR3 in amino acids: CASKGWGSGAKNIQYF. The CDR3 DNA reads TGTGCCAGTAAAGGTTGGGGGAGTGGTGCCAAAAACATTCAGTACTTC.

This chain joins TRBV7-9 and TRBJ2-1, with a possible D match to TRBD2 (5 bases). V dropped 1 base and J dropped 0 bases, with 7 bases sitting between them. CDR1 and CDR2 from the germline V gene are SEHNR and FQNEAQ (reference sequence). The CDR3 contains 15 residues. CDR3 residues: CASSLVGSSYNEQFF. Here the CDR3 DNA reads TGTGCCAGCAGCTTAGTGGGGAGCTCCTACAATGAGCAGTTCTTC. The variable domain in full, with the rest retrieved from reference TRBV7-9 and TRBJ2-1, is DTGVSQNPRHKITKRGQNVTFRCDPISEHNRLYWYRQTLGQGPEFLTYFQNEAQLEKSRLLSDRFSAERPKGSFSTLEIQRTEQGDSAMYLCASSLVGSSYNEQFFGPGTRLTVL.

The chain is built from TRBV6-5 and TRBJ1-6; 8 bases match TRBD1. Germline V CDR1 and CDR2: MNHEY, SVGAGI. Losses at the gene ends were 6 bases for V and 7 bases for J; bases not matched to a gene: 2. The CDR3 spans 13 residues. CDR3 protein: CASSGQGNSPLHF. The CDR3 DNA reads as TGTGCCAGCAGCGGACAGGGCAATTCACCCCTCCACTTT.

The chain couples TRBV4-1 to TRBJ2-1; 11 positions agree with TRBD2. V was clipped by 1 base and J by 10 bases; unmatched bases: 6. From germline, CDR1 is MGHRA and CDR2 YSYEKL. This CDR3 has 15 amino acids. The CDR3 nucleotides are TGCGCCAGCAGCCAAGCACTAGCGGGAGTACAGGAGCAGTTCTTC. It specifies CASSQALAGVQEQFF.

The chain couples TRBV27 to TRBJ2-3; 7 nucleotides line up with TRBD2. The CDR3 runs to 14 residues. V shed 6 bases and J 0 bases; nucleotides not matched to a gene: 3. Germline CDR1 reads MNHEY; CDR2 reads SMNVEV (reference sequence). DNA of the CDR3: TGTGCCAGCAGGCGGGGGACTAGCACAGATACGCAGTATTTT. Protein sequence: CASRRGTSTDTQYF.

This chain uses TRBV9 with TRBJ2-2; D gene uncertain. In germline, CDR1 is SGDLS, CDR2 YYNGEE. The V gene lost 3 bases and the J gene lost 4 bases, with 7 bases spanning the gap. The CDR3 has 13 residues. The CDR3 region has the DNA TGTGCCAGCAGCGCCCCTGGCACCGGGGAGCTGTTTTTT. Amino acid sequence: CASSAPGTGELFF.

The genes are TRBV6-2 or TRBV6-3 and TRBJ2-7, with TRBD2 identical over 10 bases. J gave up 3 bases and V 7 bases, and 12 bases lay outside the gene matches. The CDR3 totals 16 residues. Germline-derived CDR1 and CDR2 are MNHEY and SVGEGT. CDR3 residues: CASNPSGGLSLYEQYF. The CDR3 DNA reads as TGTGCCAGCAACCCTAGCGGGGGTCTCTCTCTCTACGAGCAGTACTTC.

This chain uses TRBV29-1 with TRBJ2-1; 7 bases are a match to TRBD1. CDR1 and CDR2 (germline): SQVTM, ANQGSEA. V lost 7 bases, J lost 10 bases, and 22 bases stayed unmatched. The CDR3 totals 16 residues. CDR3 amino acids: CSATKWTGQGGEEQFF. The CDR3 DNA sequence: TGCAGCGCTACCAAATGGACAGGCCAAGGCGGTGAGGAGCAGTTCTTC.

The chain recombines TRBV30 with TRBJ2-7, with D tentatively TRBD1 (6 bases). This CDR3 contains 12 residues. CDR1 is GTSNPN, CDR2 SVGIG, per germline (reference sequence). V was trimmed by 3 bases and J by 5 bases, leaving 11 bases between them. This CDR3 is CAWSRQGNEQYF. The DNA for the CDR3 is TGTGCCTGGAGCCGGCAGGGGAACGAGCAGTACTTC. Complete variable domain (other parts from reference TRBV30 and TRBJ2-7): SQTIHQWPATLVQPVGSPLSLECTVEGTSNPNLYWYRQAAGRGLQLLFYSVGIGQISSEVPQNLSASRPQDRQFILSSKKLLLSDSGFYLCAWSRQGNEQYFGPGTRLTVT.

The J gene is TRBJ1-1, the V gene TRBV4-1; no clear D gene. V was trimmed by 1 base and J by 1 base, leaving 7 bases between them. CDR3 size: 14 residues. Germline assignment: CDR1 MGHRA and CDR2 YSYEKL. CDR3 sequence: CASSQGDTNTEAFF. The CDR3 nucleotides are TGCGCCAGCAGCCAAGGGGATACGAACACTGAAGCTTTCTTT.